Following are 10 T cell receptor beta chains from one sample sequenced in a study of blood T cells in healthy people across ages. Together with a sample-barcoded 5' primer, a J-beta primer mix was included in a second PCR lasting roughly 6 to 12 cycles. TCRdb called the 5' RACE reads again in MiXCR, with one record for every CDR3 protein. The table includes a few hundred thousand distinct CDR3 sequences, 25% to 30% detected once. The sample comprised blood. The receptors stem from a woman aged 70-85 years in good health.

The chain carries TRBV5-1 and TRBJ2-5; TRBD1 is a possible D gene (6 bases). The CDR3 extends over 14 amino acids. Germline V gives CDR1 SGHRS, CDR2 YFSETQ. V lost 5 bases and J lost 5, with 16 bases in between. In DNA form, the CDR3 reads TGCGCCAGCAGGAGTAACAGGGAGTGGGAGACCCAGTACTTC. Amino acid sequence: CASRSNREWETQYF.

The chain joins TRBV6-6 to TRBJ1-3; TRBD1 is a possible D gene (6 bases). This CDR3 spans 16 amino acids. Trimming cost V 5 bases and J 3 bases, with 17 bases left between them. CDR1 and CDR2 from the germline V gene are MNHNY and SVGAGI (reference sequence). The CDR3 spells CASSQIQQGFGNTIYF. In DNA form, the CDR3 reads TGTGCCAGCAGTCAAATCCAACAGGGCTTTGGAAACACCATATATTTT.

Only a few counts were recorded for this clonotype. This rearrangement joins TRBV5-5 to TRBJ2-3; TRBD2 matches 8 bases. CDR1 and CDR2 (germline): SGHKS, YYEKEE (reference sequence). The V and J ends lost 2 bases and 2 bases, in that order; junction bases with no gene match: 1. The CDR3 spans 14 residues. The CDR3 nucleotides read TGTGCCAGCAGCTTAGCGGGGGCCACAGATACGCAGTATTTT. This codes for CASSLAGATDTQYF.

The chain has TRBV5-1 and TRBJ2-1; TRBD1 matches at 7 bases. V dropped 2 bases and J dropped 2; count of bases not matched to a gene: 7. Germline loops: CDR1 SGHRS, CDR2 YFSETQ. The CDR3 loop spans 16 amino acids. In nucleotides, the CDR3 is TGCGCCAGCAGCTTTTCCAGACAGGGTCCCTACAATGAGCAGTTCTTC. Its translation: CASSFSRQGPYNEQFF. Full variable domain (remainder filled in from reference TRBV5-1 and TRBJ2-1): KAGVTQTPRYLIKTRGQQVTLSCSPISGHRSVSWYQQTPGQGLQFLFEYFSETQRNKGNFPGRFSGRQFSNSRSEMNVSTLELGDSALYLCASSFSRQGPYNEQFFGPGTRLTVL.

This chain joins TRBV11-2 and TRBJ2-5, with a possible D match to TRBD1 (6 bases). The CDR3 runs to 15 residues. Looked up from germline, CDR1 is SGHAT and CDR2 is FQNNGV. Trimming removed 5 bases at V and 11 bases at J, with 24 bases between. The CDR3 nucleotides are TGTGCCAGCAGCCAAGGACAGACGGAAATCTGGGAGCAGTACTTC. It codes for CASSQGQTEIWEQYF.

The CDR3: CASSPSPTGTLFDGYTF. The CDR3 region has the DNA TGCGCCAGCAGCCCCTCTCCGACAGGAACCTTATTTGATGGCTACACCTTC. V gene TRBV5-1 combines with J gene TRBJ1-2; TRBD1 might be the D (6 bases). V was shortened by 4 bases and J by 6 bases, with 25 bases between the two germline ends. Looked up from germline, CDR1 is SGHRS and CDR2 is YFSETQ. The CDR3 totals 17 residues. Looking up the rest from reference TRBV5-1 and TRBJ1-2 gives the full variable domain: KAGVTQTPRYLIKTRGQQVTLSCSPISGHRSVSWYQQTPGQGLQFLFEYFSETQRNKGNFPGRFSGRQFSNSRSEMNVSTLELGDSALYLCASSPSPTGTLFDGYTFGSGTRLTVV.

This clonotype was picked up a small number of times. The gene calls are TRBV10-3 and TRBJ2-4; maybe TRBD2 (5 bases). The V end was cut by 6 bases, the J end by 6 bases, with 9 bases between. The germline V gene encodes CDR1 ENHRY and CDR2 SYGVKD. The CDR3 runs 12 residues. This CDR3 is CAIRHEGNIQYF. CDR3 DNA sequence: TGTGCCATCAGGCACGAGGGAAACATTCAGTACTTC.

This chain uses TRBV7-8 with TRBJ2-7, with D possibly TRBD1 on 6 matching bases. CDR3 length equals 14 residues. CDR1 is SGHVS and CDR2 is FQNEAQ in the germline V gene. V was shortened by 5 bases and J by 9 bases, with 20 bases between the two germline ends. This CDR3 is CASSTPGHHPGQYF. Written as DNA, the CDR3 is TGTGCCAGCAGCACCCCGGGACACCACCCTGGGCAGTACTTC.

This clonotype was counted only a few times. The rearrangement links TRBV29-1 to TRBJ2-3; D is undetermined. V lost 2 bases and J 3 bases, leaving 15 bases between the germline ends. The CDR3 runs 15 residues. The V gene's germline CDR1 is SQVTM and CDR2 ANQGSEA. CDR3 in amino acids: CSVESPTDATDTQYF. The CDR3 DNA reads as TGCAGCGTTGAATCTCCCACGGACGCTACAGATACGCAGTATTTT.

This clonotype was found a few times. For the CDR3, the DNA is TGTGCCACCTCACCGGGTCCGGGACAGATCTATGGCTACACCTTC. Protein sequence: CATSPGPGQIYGYTF. V and J are TRBV27 and TRBJ1-2, with TRBD1 identical over 7 bases. The length of the CDR3 is 15 residues. V trimming: 10 bases; J trimming: 4 bases; junction bases outside the gene matches: 15. CDR1 and CDR2 from the germline V gene are MNHEY and SMNVEV (reference sequence).